This T cell receptor beta chain comes out of a study of blood T cell repertoires in COVID-19. The protocol was immunoSEQ multiplex PCR, while the TCRdb copy is restricted to in-frame clones and leaves out a portion. This repertoire shows 150,000 to 200,000 clones, 60% to 80% found once; its top ten account for 26%. J gave up 0 bases and V 6 bases, and 3 bases lay outside the gene matches. Looked up from germline, CDR1 is SNHLY and CDR2 is FYNNEI. This CDR3 spans 14 amino acids. J is TRBJ1-2 and V is TRBV2; TRBD1 matches 8 bases. Material: peripheral blood. The clonotype was recovered from a woman in her 70s with acute or convalescent COVID-19. Here the CDR3 reads CASRDRASNYGYTF. Here the CDR3 DNA reads TGTGCCAGCAGGGACAGGGCTTCTAACTATGGCTACACCTTC. Supplemented by reference TRBV2 and TRBJ1-2, the full variable domain reads EPEVTQTPSHQVTQMGQEVILRCVPISNHLYFYWYRQILGQKVEFLVSFYNNEISEKSEIFDDQFSVERPDGSNFTLKIRSTKLEDSAMYFCASRDRASNYGYTFGSGTRLTVV.